Reported below is one T cell receptor (beta chain). As yet, its antigen is unknown. This sample stems from a study of OX40 agonist ivuxolimab in advanced cancers. Points from the study as a whole: The mean number of expanded clones was higher in CD8+ T cells than in CD4+.

This CDR3 is built from 15 residues. The germline CDR1 and CDR2 sequences are MNHEY and SVGAGI. V shed 2 bases, J shed 6 bases, and the junction held 9 bases outside the gene matches. The protocol was immunoSEQ multiplex PCR, while the TCRdb copy is restricted to in-frame clones and leaves out a portion. The table shows about 50,000 clones, with approximately 80% occurring only once. The sequence came from an adult with an advanced solid tumor such as melanoma, head and neck, liver or kidney cancer. The rearrangement joins TRBV6-5 to TRBJ1-2, with 7 bases matching TRBD1. The sample consisted of CD4+ or CD8+ T cells sorted from blood, taken in a trial of the OX40 agonist ivuxolimab. Here the CDR3 DNA reads TGTGCCAGCAGTTACGGGCGACAGGGTATGCATGGCTACACCTTC. Protein: CASSYGRQGMHGYTF.